Listed below are T cell receptor beta chains from one sample, sequenced in a study of T cell changes during pregnancy in multiple sclerosis. Some clones are missing from TCRdb's copy, which holds only in-frame ones; the method was immunoSEQ multiplex PCR. Among some 40,000 clones listed, 90% to 95% were seen once. Specimen: CD4+ T cells from peripheral blood mononuclear cells, collected in the third trimester of pregnancy. Source of these receptors: a female donor in good health, enrolled as a control in a pregnancy study. Both conserved end residues are part of each CDR3. A D gene is named only where the DNA matches it firmly. Clone size appears in some rows only: once, few, many, or a class for an expanded clone.

-,-,TRBJ1-2,TRBV7-9,TGTGCCAGCAGCTCCCTCACTCCGGGACACCGCTCCTATGGCTACACCTTC,CASSSLTPGHRSYGYTF
-,-,TRBJ1-2,TRBV6-6,TGTGCCAGCAGTTACGGGGTCGGGACAACCCCTAATGGCTACACCTTC,CASSYGVGTTPNGYTF
-,TRBD1,TRBJ1-2,TRBV29-1,TGCAGCTCGGGACAGGGGGGTCGTTATGGCTACACCTTC,CSSGQGGRYGYTF
once,-,TRBJ2-1,TRBV5-1,TGCGCCAGCAGCTTGAGCGCAGGGAATACTGAGCAGTTCTTC,CASSLSAGNTEQFF
-,TRBD1,TRBJ2-2,TRBV2,TGTGCCAGCAGTGGGTCAGGGGGTCCCACCGGGGAGCTGTTTTTT,CASSGSGGPTGELFF
-,TRBD2,TRBJ2-1,TRBV5-1,TGCGCCAGCAGCTCACTAGCGGACGCTTACAATGAGCAGTTCTTC,CASSSLADAYNEQFF
-,-,TRBJ2-1,TRBV5-1,TGCGCCAGCAGCTTGAACGGGATATCATACAATGAGCAGTTCTTC,CASSLNGISYNEQFF
-,-,TRBJ1-4,TRBV28,TGTGCCAGCAGTTCAGGGAGGGTTCACGAAAAACTGTTTTTT,CASSSGRVHEKLFF
-,TRBD1,TRBJ2-7,TRBV7-2,TGTGCCAGCAGCTCTACCGGGACAGGCTACGAGCAGTACTTC,CASSSTGTGYEQYF
-,TRBD1,TRBJ1-1,TRBV11-2,TGTGCCAGCAGCCCAACAGGGGGCAACACTGAAGCTTTCTTT,CASSPTGGNTEAFF
-,-,TRBJ1-1,TRBV1,TGCACCAGCAGCCCCCGGGCAGGGGATGGTGTCACTGAAGCTTTCTTT,CTSSPRAGDGVTEAFF
-,-,TRBJ2-5,TRBV7-9,TGTGCCAGCAGCTTAAGATGGGGGGCCCAGTACTTC,CASSLRWGAQYF
-,-,TRBJ2-1,TRBV4-3,TGCGCCAGCAGCCAAGATAAGCCGAGCACTTCCCGGAATGAGCAGTTCTTC,CASSQDKPSTSRNEQFF
-,TRBD1,TRBJ1-2,TRBV7-3,TGTGCCAGCAGCTTAACGGACAGGGGTGGCTACACCTTC,CASSLTDRGGYTF
once,TRBD1,TRBJ2-7,TRBV28,TGTGCCAGCACCCCGGACAGGTTAACCTACGAGCAGTACTTC,CASTPDRLTYEQYF
-,-,TRBJ1-2,TRBV28,TGTGCCAGCAGTTTTCTGGCACTATATGGCTACACCTTC,CASSFLALYGYTF
few,TRBD1,TRBJ1-5,TRBV28,TGTGCCAGCAGACTTGGGACAGTGCGGCAGCCCCAGCATTTT,CASRLGTVRQPQHF
-,TRBD1,TRBJ1-4,TRBV10-3,TGTGCCACGAGCGGACAGGGGCCCCTTGAAAAACTGTTTTTT,CATSGQGPLEKLFF
-,-,TRBJ2-2,TRBV7-9,TGTGCCAGCAGAGAGACACCCGGGGAGCTGTTTTTT,CASRETPGELFF
-,TRBD2,TRBJ2-3,TRBV5-1,TGCGCCAGCTTCATCGGGGGAGGGGTGACAGATACGCAGTATTTT,CASFIGGGVTDTQYF
-,-,TRBJ2-2,TRBV18,TGTGCCAGCTCACCACTGAGGAGGATTGACGGCACCGGGGAGCTGTTTTTT,CASSPLRRIDGTGELFF
-,-,TRBJ1-2,TRBV27,TGTGCCAGCAGTTCGAAGACACTCTCAAACTATGGCTACACCTTC,CASSSKTLSNYGYTF
-,-,TRBJ1-1,TRBV25-1,TGTGCCAGTTCGCCCCGGAGGGGAAGGCGGTCGAACACTGAAGCTTTCTTT,CASSPRRGRRSNTEAFF